This T cell receptor (beta chain) was documented in a study of T cell clonality in common variable immunodeficiency. Overall study findings and caveats: Fewer deletions and N-nucleotide insertions were reportedly seen in common variable immunodeficiency TCR beta sequences. TCRbeta clonality was increased in CVID versus healthy controls.

This clone was seen repeatedly, ten times or more. Antigen unknown. Control and CVID samples contributed equal amounts of genomic DNA. Only in-frame clones appear in the TCRdb table, and some are missing; sequencing was by immunoSEQ multiplex PCR. This sample carries roughly 50,000 clones, none of them present only once. The source of this sequence is a person between 18 and 70 years old in good health. The specimen was peripheral blood mononuclear cells.

Here the CDR3 reads CASSLALDGTENEQYF. The part of the CDR3 DNA that was read is TGTGCCAGCAGCTTAGCGCTCGACGGGACAGAGAACGAG. V usage is TRBV7-6 and J usage is TRBJ2-7; 7 positions agree with TRBD1. The sequenced fragment ends 3 residues before the CDR3 boundary, so the rest is inferred from the germline J gene. The germline CDR1 and CDR2 sequences are SGHVS and FNYEAQ. J was trimmed by 5 bases and V by 0 bases; bases with no gene match: 10. The CDR3 covers 16 residues.